A single sample is the source of the 11 T cell receptor beta chains below, sequenced in a study of shared clonotypes between healthy human individuals. This table comes from immunoSEQ multiplex PCR, and its TCRdb copy is limited to in-frame clones, with some not included. The sample lists just over 2,000,000 clones; roughly 94% were seen once. The sample was naive CD4+ T cells sorted from blood. Subset reported: CD45RA+ positively selected. These receptors were taken from a man aged 18 to 35 in good health.

The rearrangement links TRBV30 to TRBJ2-2; 12 nucleotides match TRBD2. This CDR3 spans 15 amino acids. With 3 bases clipped from V and 4 bases from J, the junction kept 3 bases outside the gene matches. CDR1 and CDR2 (germline): GTSNPN, SVGIG (reference sequence). DNA of the CDR3: TGTGCCTGGAGCGGACTAGCGGGACCCACCGGGGAGCTGTTTTTT. This gives the protein CAWSGLAGPTGELFF.

Worth noting for this clone: Other DNA variants within this sample encode the same CDR3. The V call is TRBV11-2, the J call TRBJ2-6; D is unclear. The ends were cut back, 1 base at V and 2 bases at J, with 3 bases in the middle. The CDR3 consists of 14 residues. Germline V gives CDR1 SGHAT, CDR2 FQNNGV. DNA for the CDR3: TGTGCCAGCAGCTTAGGCCCTGGGGCCAACGTCCTGACTTTC. Amino acids: CASSLGPGANVLTF.

This chain connects TRBV14 to TRBJ1-4, with D unclear. V lost 3 bases to trimming and J lost 10 bases, with 6 bases between them. Germline loops: CDR1 SGHDN, CDR2 FVKESK. This CDR3 contains 11 residues. CDR3 sequence (DNA): TGTGCCAGCAGCCAGGCAGGAAAACTGTTTTTT. It translates to CASSQAGKLFF.

The V and J genes are TRBV5-1 and TRBJ2-1; D assignment may be TRBD1 or TRBD2 (5 bases each). The CDR3 length is 17 residues. Germline values: CDR1 SGHRS, CDR2 YFSETQ. The ends were cut back, 4 bases at V and 9 bases at J, with 26 bases in the middle. CDR3 loop: CASSPFLGTEYNSEQFF. CDR3 in DNA: TGCGCCAGCAGCCCTTTCCTCGGGACGGAATACAATAGTGAGCAGTTCTTC. Filled out from reference TRBV5-1 and TRBJ2-1, the complete variable domain reads KAGVTQTPRYLIKTRGQQVTLSCSPISGHRSVSWYQQTPGQGLQFLFEYFSETQRNKGNFPGRFSGRQFSNSRSEMNVSTLELGDSALYLCASSPFLGTEYNSEQFFGPGTRLTVL.

V and J are TRBV5-1 and TRBJ2-1; TRBD2 matches 7 bases. Germline V CDR1 and CDR2: SGHRS, YFSETQ. The CDR3 is 16 amino acids. Unmatched junction bases numbered 10, after V lost 4 bases and J lost 3 bases. The CDR3 is CASSLGGTLLYNEQFF. In DNA form, the CDR3 reads TGCGCCAGCAGCCTGGGAGGGACTTTGCTCTACAATGAGCAGTTCTTC.

The chain links TRBV30 to TRBJ2-1; 10 bases align to TRBD2. V trimming: 5 bases; J trimming: 1 base; junction bases outside the gene matches: 17. CDR1 and CDR2 from the germline V gene are GTSNPN and SVGIG (reference sequence). The CDR3 totals 19 residues. CDR3: CAWSGTGASGRHSYNEQFF. In DNA, the CDR3 is TGTGCCTGGTCCGGAACGGGGGCTAGCGGGAGACATTCCTACAATGAGCAGTTCTTC.

This chain joins TRBV7-2 and TRBJ1-2; D is unresolved. The CDR3 spans 13 residues. From germline, CDR1 is SGHTA and CDR2 FQGNSA. V shed 6 bases and J shed 4 bases, with 12 bases lying between them. The CDR3 bases are TGTGCCAGCAGTATACCAGGACCCTATGGCTACACCTTC. Translating gives CASSIPGPYGYTF.

The rearrangement links TRBV11-3 to TRBJ2-4; 8 nucleotides align to TRBD1. The ends lost 4 bases at V and 0 bases at J; junction bases unmatched: 5. This CDR3 comprises 16 residues. CDR1 and CDR2 from the germline V gene are SGHNT and YENEEA. CDR3 DNA: TGTGCCAGCAGCTCAGCAGGGGGCGAAGCCAAAAACATTCAGTACTTC. It specifies CASSSAGGEAKNIQYF.

The V call is TRBV7-2, the J call TRBJ2-5; 10 bases are a match to TRBD2. V lost 3 bases and J lost 6; bases outside the gene matches: 7. CDR1 is SGHTA, CDR2 FQGNSA, per germline. This CDR3 has 15 residues. The CDR3: CASSFGTSVKKTQYF. CDR3 sequence (DNA): TGTGCCAGCAGCTTCGGGACTAGCGTAAAGAAGACCCAGTACTTC.

The chain is built from TRBV28 and TRBJ2-7; 7 positions match TRBD1. Germline CDR1 reads MDHEN; CDR2 reads SYDVKM. This CDR3 region has 14 residues. The ends lost 4 bases at V and 4 bases at J; junction bases unmatched: 7. The CDR3 reads CASSSGTEDYEQYF. CDR3 nucleotides: TGTGCCAGCAGTTCCGGGACAGAGGATTACGAGCAGTACTTC.

The chain carries TRBV4-3 and TRBJ2-1; 9 positions agree with TRBD1. The CDR3 totals 14 residues. V was clipped by 3 bases and J by 7 bases; unmatched bases: 4. CDR1 is LGHNA and CDR2 is YSLEER in the germline V gene. The CDR3 region has the DNA TGCGCCAGCAGCCAGACAGGGGGGACGAATGAGCAGTTCTTC. This encodes CASSQTGGTNEQFF.